This paragraph covers one TCR beta chain sequence. Its specificity is not known. The data stem from a study of CD4 T cell repertoires in COVID-19. Study-level information: Relabeled CFSE-low cells, IL-2-expanded for around nine days, met spikes from other coronaviruses.

General study findings and limits: Some SARS-CoV-2 clonotypes, between roughly 7 and 27%, recurred in SARS-CoV and/or HKU1 cultures. Several top expanded SARS-CoV-2-reactive clonotypes were shared by two or three memory subsets.

V was clipped by 4 bases and J by 8 bases; unmatched bases: 8. The CDR3 totals 17 residues. Germline-derived CDR1 and CDR2 are LGHNA and YNFKEQ. The memory T cells were sequenced right after ex vivo isolation, without culture. The method was immunoSEQ multiplex PCR; TCRdb's version includes in-frame clones alone and lacks a portion of them. Among about 75,000 clones listed, around four fifths were seen once. The chain couples TRBV4-2 to TRBJ2-1; 16 positions match TRBD2. This clonotype was obtained from a human donor who had COVID-19. Sequenced here: CD4+ T cells from peripheral blood, sampled after recovery from COVID-19. In DNA, the CDR3 is TGTGCCAGCAGCCGGGACGGGACTAGCGGGGGGGCCTATGAGCAGTTCTTC. Translating it yields CASSRDGTSGGAYEQFF.